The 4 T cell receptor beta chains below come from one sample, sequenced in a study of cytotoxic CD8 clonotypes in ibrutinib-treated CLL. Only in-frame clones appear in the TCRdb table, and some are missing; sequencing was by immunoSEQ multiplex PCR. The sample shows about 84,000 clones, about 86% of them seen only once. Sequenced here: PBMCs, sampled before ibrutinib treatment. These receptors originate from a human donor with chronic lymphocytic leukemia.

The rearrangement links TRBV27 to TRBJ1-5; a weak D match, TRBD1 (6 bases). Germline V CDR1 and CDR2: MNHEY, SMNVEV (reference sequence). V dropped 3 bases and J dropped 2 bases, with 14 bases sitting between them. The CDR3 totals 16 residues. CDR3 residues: CASSFRSGAGNQPQHF. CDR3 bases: TGTGCCAGCAGTTTCCGCTCGGGGGCCGGCAATCAGCCCCAGCATTTT.

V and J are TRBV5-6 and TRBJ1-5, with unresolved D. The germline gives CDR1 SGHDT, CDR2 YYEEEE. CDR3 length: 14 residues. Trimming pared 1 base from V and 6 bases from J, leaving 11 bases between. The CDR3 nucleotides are TGTGCCAGCAGCTTGCTCCGGGGAAGTCAGCCCCAGCATTTT. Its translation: CASSLLRGSQPQHF.

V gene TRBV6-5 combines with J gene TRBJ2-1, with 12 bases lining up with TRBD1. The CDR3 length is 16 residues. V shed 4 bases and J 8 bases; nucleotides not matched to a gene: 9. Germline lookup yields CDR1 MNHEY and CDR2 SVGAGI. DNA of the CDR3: TGTGCCAGCAGTTTCACCCGGGACAGGGGGCGGGATGAGCAGTTCTTC. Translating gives CASSFTRDRGRDEQFF.

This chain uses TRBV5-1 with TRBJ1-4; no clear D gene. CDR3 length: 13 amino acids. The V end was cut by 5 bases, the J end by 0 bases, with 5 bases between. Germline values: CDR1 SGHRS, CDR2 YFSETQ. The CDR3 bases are TGCGCCAGCAGTCTTCCAACTAATGAAAAACTGTTTTTT. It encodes CASSLPTNEKLFF.